Here is one T cell receptor beta chain with its context. Its antigen is still unknown. No much larger clone is present one base from it, and per-base qualities are unavailable. The data were taken from a study of OX40 agonist ivuxolimab in advanced cancers. Concerning the study at large: Ivuxolimab, which targeted the costimulatory receptor OX40 (CD134), was an agonistic, fully human IgG2 monoclonal antibody. Among the roughly 54 dose-escalation patients, about 19 had hepatocellular carcinoma, 15 or so melanoma, 9 renal cell carcinoma and 9 head and neck cancer. The monotherapy dose-escalation portion (N of about 50 patients) of the phase I ivuxolimab trial is reported in the paper. Peripheral TCRbeta sequencing was intended to test whether TCR sequence diversity was altered and clonal T-cell expansion was caused by ivuxolimab. In the dose-escalation cohort, around four fifths of patients were male, and the mean age was approximately 60 years, with a range of roughly 20 to 80. Patients were allowed to have had prior anti-PD-1, anti-PD-L1 or anti-CTLA-4 therapy, and around 41% of the dose-escalation patients had previously received checkpoint inhibitors. Intravenous ivuxolimab was administered to patients every 2 weeks at six dose levels: 0.01, 0.1, 0.3, 1.5, 3 and 10 mg/kg. Partial responses occurred in three dose-escalation patients: two with cutaneous melanoma and one with hepatocellular carcinoma.

Spanning cysteine to phenylalanine, the CDR3 consists of 15 amino acids. Only CDR3 DNA remains: 45 bases, in frame from the first base. V loses 7 bases of germline sequence and J loses 4 bases, and the interval between the two ends is 17 bases. From a lookup of the germline V gene, CDR1 and CDR2 are MNHNS and SASEGT. For sequencing of the TCRbeta CDR3 region, genomic DNA was extracted from the sorted cells. TCRbeta CDR3 regions were sequenced using the immunoSEQ Assay. Drawn from immuneACCESS, this table holds only the in-frame rearrangements with V and J called that TCRdb kept. Clones are partly lost; checked studies trace under half to an unresolved V gene and leave the rest unexplained. This sample comprises about 83,000 clones, around 85% of them detected only once. Under 8% of the sample lies in the top ten. On the study overall, not on this receptor specifically: Partial responders in the 0.1-3.0 mg/kg groups had among the lowest normalized peripheral clonal expansion, especially among CD8+ T cells. The antigen specificity of the peripheral T cells that underwent clonal expansion was not determined. Low levels of normalized T-cell clonal expansion were also seen in some patients who did not respond. At doses from 0.1 to 3.0 mg/kg, clonal expansion was seen in both CD4+ and CD8+ blood T cells between baseline and week 6. After ivuxolimab, more expanded clones were found on average in CD8+ T cells than in CD4+ T cells.

Patients with a history of autoimmune disease or receiving systemic immunosuppression were excluded from the trial. In every dose cohort, peripheral blood was drawn for TCR sequencing at baseline, cycle 4 day 1, and cycle 7 day 1. Samples came from an open-label, multicenter, first-in-human phase I dose-escalation trial of ivuxolimab. Adults with locally advanced or metastatic melanoma, renal cell, hepatocellular, or head and neck squamous cell carcinoma were enrolled in the trial. Before TCR sequencing, CD4+ T cells and CD8+ T cells were sorted from peripheral blood as separate populations. The chain employs TRBV6-1 and TRBJ1-3; TRBD1 might be the D gene, on 5 matching bases. The source is an adult with an advanced solid tumor such as melanoma, head and neck, liver or kidney cancer. The sequences come from CD4+ or CD8+ T cells sorted from blood, collected in a trial of the OX40 agonist ivuxolimab. The DNA is as follows: TGTGCCAGCACCCGGGACCGCCCTTGGGGAAACACCATATATTTT. This codes for CASTRDRPWGNTIYF.